The rows below give T cell receptor beta chains drawn from one sample of a study of spatial heterogeneity in lung cancer. TCRdb recomputed calls from the 5' RACE reads with MiXCR, one row per CDR3 protein. The data contain 25,000 or so distinct CDR3 sequences, 5.4% of them seen just once; the ten biggest clones take up about 24%. Sequences were derived from PBMCs, sampled at follow-up. The origin of the receptors is a female donor with early-stage non-small cell lung cancer. Both conserved end residues are part of each CDR3. D genes are given only for firm matches. Only some rows state a clone size, as once, few, many or a class for expanded clones.

clone size: many; D gene: .; V gene: TRBV5-1; J gene: TRBJ2-1; CDR3 protein: CASSWQPLGNEQFF; CDR3 DNA: TGCGCCAGCAGCTGGCAACCCCTGGGCAATGAGCAGTTCTTC
clone size: many; D gene: TRBD2; V gene: TRBV28; J gene: TRBJ2-5; CDR3 protein: CASTPGTSGAGAETQYF; CDR3 DNA: TGTGCCAGCACCCCCGGGACTAGCGGGGCGGGGGCAGAGACCCAGTACTTC
clone size: many; D gene: TRBD2; V gene: TRBV4-3; J gene: TRBJ2-2; CDR3 protein: CASSQETVLSGRAESGELFF; CDR3 DNA: TGCGCCAGCAGCCAAGAGACAGTTTTGAGCGGGAGGGCAGAATCCGGGGAGCTGTTTTTT
clone size: .; D gene: TRBD2; V gene: TRBV5-1; J gene: TRBJ2-1; CDR3 protein: CASSLTSGRMGNEQFF; CDR3 DNA: TGCGCCAGCAGCTTGACTAGCGGGAGAATGGGCAATGAGCAGTTCTTC
clone size: .; D gene: .; V gene: TRBV18; J gene: TRBJ2-3; CDR3 protein: CASSPLVARDTDTQYF; CDR3 DNA: TGTGCCAGCTCACCCCTCGTCGCCAGGGACACAGATACGCAGTATTTT
clone size: many; D gene: TRBD2; V gene: TRBV28; J gene: TRBJ2-1; CDR3 protein: CASSLGAGRTSGNEQFF; CDR3 DNA: TGTGCCAGCAGTTTGGGGGCAGGGCGGACTAGCGGGAATGAGCAGTTCTTC
clone size: many; D gene: TRBD2; V gene: TRBV7-9; J gene: TRBJ2-1; CDR3 protein: CASSSTSGGYYNEQFF; CDR3 DNA: TGTGCCAGCAGCTCTACTAGCGGGGGATACTACAATGAGCAGTTCTTC
clone size: few; D gene: .; V gene: TRBV20-1; J gene: TRBJ2-7; CDR3 protein: CSARPTSVQYF; CDR3 DNA: TGCAGTGCTAGACCCACTTCAGTGCAGTACTTC
clone size: many; D gene: TRBD2; V gene: TRBV2; J gene: TRBJ2-1; CDR3 protein: CASSLAGPSYNEQFF; CDR3 DNA: TGTGCCAGCAGTCTAGCGGGCCCCTCCTACAATGAGCAGTTCTTC
clone size: many; D gene: TRBD1; V gene: TRBV7-2; J gene: TRBJ2-3; CDR3 protein: CASSRGQGAGTQYF; CDR3 DNA: TGTGCCAGCAGCCGGGGACAGGGGGCAGGTACGCAGTATTTT
clone size: many; D gene: TRBD1; V gene: TRBV9; J gene: TRBJ1-2; CDR3 protein: CASSVDPGQGGYGYTF; CDR3 DNA: TGTGCCAGCAGCGTAGATCCGGGACAGGGCGGCTATGGCTACACCTTC
clone size: medium-sized; D gene: .; V gene: TRBV29-1; J gene: TRBJ1-2; CDR3 protein: CSVPLSSGYGYTF; CDR3 DNA: TGCAGCGTTCCCCTCTCTTCAGGGTACGGCTACACCTTC
clone size: many; D gene: .; V gene: TRBV18; J gene: TRBJ1-2; CDR3 protein: CASSPAGIVYGYTF; CDR3 DNA: TGTGCCAGCTCACCAGCAGGGATAGTCTATGGCTACACCTTC
clone size: .; D gene: .; V gene: TRBV7-9; J gene: TRBJ2-3; CDR3 protein: CASSLGQLTDTQYF; CDR3 DNA: TGTGCCAGCAGCTTAGGACAGCTCACAGATACGCAGTATTTT
clone size: many; D gene: .; V gene: TRBV18; J gene: TRBJ2-2; CDR3 protein: CASSPRRQANTGELFF; CDR3 DNA: TGTGCCAGCTCACCCCGGAGGCAGGCGAACACCGGGGAGCTGTTTTTT
clone size: many; D gene: .; V gene: TRBV28; J gene: TRBJ2-1; CDR3 protein: CASSTLTGTSSYNEQFF; CDR3 DNA: TGTGCCAGCAGTACCCTCACAGGCACCAGCTCCTACAATGAGCAGTTCTTC
clone size: many; D gene: .; V gene: TRBV20-1; J gene: TRBJ2-7; CDR3 protein: CSARALSGAHYEQYF; CDR3 DNA: TGCAGTGCTAGAGCACTCTCCGGGGCCCACTACGAGCAGTACTTC
clone size: few; D gene: .; V gene: TRBV28; J gene: TRBJ1-1; CDR3 protein: CATGTENTNTEAFF; CDR3 DNA: TGTGCCACCGGGACCGAGAACACAAACACTGAAGCTTTCTTT
clone size: many; D gene: TRBD1; V gene: TRBV12-3/TRBV12-4; J gene: TRBJ1-1; CDR3 protein: CASSPGQDQAFF; CDR3 DNA: TGTGCCAGCAGTCCCGGACAGGACCAAGCTTTCTTT
clone size: few; D gene: TRBD2; V gene: TRBV5-6; J gene: TRBJ2-1; CDR3 protein: CASSLAPSGGYYNEQFF; CDR3 DNA: TGTGCCAGCAGCTTGGCCCCCAGCGGGGGCTACTACAATGAGCAGTTCTTC
clone size: many; D gene: TRBD2; V gene: TRBV20-1; J gene: TRBJ2-3; CDR3 protein: CSAHGGADTQYF; CDR3 DNA: TGCAGTGCGCACGGGGGGGCAGATACGCAGTATTTT
clone size: few; D gene: .; V gene: TRBV29-1; J gene: TRBJ1-4; CDR3 protein: CSVAATTNEKLFF; CDR3 DNA: TGCAGCGTTGCAGCCACAACTAATGAAAAACTGTTTTTT
clone size: many; D gene: .; V gene: TRBV25-1; J gene: TRBJ2-3; CDR3 protein: CASSERHSTDTQYF; CDR3 DNA: TGTGCCAGCAGTGAACGACATAGCACAGATACGCAGTATTTT
clone size: many; D gene: .; V gene: TRBV29-1; J gene: TRBJ1-4; CDR3 protein: CSPPGVWFNEKLFF; CDR3 DNA: TGCAGCCCCCCGGGGGTGTGGTTCAATGAAAAACTGTTTTTT
clone size: many; D gene: .; V gene: TRBV6-1; J gene: TRBJ1-5; CDR3 protein: CASSESQGLQPQHF; CDR3 DNA: TGTGCCAGCAGTGAGTCCCAGGGTCTCCAGCCCCAGCATTTT
clone size: many; D gene: TRBD2; V gene: TRBV20-1; J gene: TRBJ2-5; CDR3 protein: CSARVQRGGLETQYF; CDR3 DNA: TGCAGTGCTAGAGTCCAGCGGGGGGGCCTCGAGACCCAGTACTTC
clone size: many; D gene: TRBD2; V gene: TRBV5-1; J gene: TRBJ2-3; CDR3 protein: CASSPSSGGISTDTQYF; CDR3 DNA: TGCGCCAGCAGCCCCTCTAGCGGGGGGATTAGCACAGATACGCAGTATTTT
clone size: medium-sized; D gene: TRBD2; V gene: TRBV6-2/TRBV6-3; J gene: TRBJ2-1; CDR3 protein: CASSPASSGGHEQFF; CDR3 DNA: TGTGCCAGCAGTCCGGCGTCTAGCGGGGGCCATGAGCAGTTCTTC
clone size: many; D gene: TRBD2; V gene: TRBV7-2; J gene: TRBJ2-2; CDR3 protein: CASSLASGGATTGELFF; CDR3 DNA: TGTGCCAGCAGCTTAGCTAGCGGGGGGGCCACCACCGGGGAGCTGTTTTTT
clone size: .; D gene: TRBD1; V gene: TRBV7-9; J gene: TRBJ1-1; CDR3 protein: CASSSPGQGVTEAFF; CDR3 DNA: TGTGCCAGCAGCTCACCGGGACAGGGGGTTACTGAAGCTTTCTTT
clone size: many; D gene: .; V gene: TRBV4-3; J gene: TRBJ2-7; CDR3 protein: CASSQGFGDEQYF; CDR3 DNA: TGCGCCAGCAGCCAAGGCTTCGGGGACGAGCAGTACTTC
clone size: many; D gene: .; V gene: TRBV18; J gene: TRBJ1-1; CDR3 protein: CASSLQTGSGTEAFF; CDR3 DNA: TGTGCCAGCTCACTACAAACAGGGAGCGGCACTGAAGCTTTCTTT
clone size: .; D gene: TRBD2; V gene: TRBV20-1; J gene: TRBJ2-1; CDR3 protein: CSATGTSGNNEQFF; CDR3 DNA: TGCAGTGCTACCGGGACTAGCGGAAACAATGAGCAGTTCTTC
clone size: many; D gene: TRBD2; V gene: TRBV5-6; J gene: TRBJ2-3; CDR3 protein: CASSLGSGSIADTQYF; CDR3 DNA: TGTGCCAGCAGCTTGGGCAGCGGGAGCATCGCAGATACGCAGTATTTT
clone size: many; D gene: TRBD2; V gene: TRBV4-3; J gene: TRBJ2-7; CDR3 protein: CASSRVIGGGPYEQYF; CDR3 DNA: TGCGCCAGCAGCCGGGTGATCGGGGGGGGGCCCTACGAGCAGTACTTC
clone size: many; D gene: .; V gene: TRBV28; J gene: TRBJ2-3; CDR3 protein: CASGPASTDTQYF; CDR3 DNA: TGTGCCAGCGGGCCGGCTAGCACAGATACGCAGTATTTT
clone size: many; D gene: .; V gene: TRBV9; J gene: TRBJ2-3; CDR3 protein: CASSSSIPASDTQYF; CDR3 DNA: TGTGCCAGCAGCTCCTCGATCCCGGCTTCCGATACGCAGTATTTT
clone size: .; D gene: TRBD2; V gene: TRBV2; J gene: TRBJ2-5; CDR3 protein: CASSENWVAGETQYF; CDR3 DNA: TGTGCCAGCAGTGAAAATTGGGTAGCGGGGGAGACCCAGTACTTC
clone size: few; D gene: .; V gene: TRBV5-1; J gene: TRBJ2-1; CDR3 protein: CASSLTGTLSNEQFF; CDR3 DNA: TGCGCCAGCAGCTTGACCGGGACTCTATCCAATGAGCAGTTCTTC
clone size: few; D gene: TRBD1; V gene: TRBV5-1; J gene: TRBJ2-4; CDR3 protein: CASSLVGAGDRNIQYF; CDR3 DNA: TGCGCCAGCAGCTTGGTCGGGGCAGGGGACAGAAACATTCAGTACTTC
clone size: many; D gene: TRBD1; V gene: TRBV6-5; J gene: TRBJ1-2; CDR3 protein: CASSHTAGGNYGYTF; CDR3 DNA: TGTGCCAGCAGCCACACGGCAGGGGGGAACTATGGCTACACCTTC
clone size: many; D gene: TRBD2; V gene: TRBV11-2; J gene: TRBJ2-1; CDR3 protein: CASSRLAGGLLFNEQFF; CDR3 DNA: TGTGCCAGCAGTCGCCTAGCGGGGGGCCTATTATTCAATGAGCAGTTCTTC